A single sample is the source of the 22 T cell receptor beta chains below, sequenced in a study of cytomegalovirus exposure and HLA in healthy donors. 13 Jbeta primers and 60 Vbeta primers were used for the PCR. The protocol was immunoSEQ multiplex PCR, while the TCRdb copy is restricted to in-frame clones and leaves out a portion. The sample holds about 210,000 clones, around 88% seen once. The sample was PBMCs. These receptor sequences come from a man aged 40-49 years in good health and CMV-seropositive.

This chain joins TRBV12-5 and TRBJ1-4; 7 bases are a match to TRBD1. The germline CDR1 and CDR2 sequences are LGHNT and FRNRAP. This CDR3 contains 15 residues. J lost 1 base, V lost 1 base, and 0 bases had no gene match. DNA for the CDR3: TGTGCTAGTGGTTTGGACAGGGGAACTAATGAAAAACTGTTTTTT. It yields the protein CASGLDRGTNEKLFF.

The chain couples TRBV5-1 to TRBJ2-1; TRBD2 agrees at 9 bases. V lost 4 bases to trimming and J lost 3 bases; unmatched junction nucleotides: 5. Germline V gives CDR1 SGHRS, CDR2 YFSETQ. The CDR3 spans 15 residues. CDR3 protein: CASSQIAGDYNEQFF. The CDR3 coding sequence is TGCGCCAGCAGCCAGATAGCGGGAGACTACAATGAGCAGTTCTTC.

The chain carries TRBV5-1 and TRBJ1-1; D is ambiguous. From germline, CDR1 is SGHRS and CDR2 YFSETQ. The CDR3 sequence is 13 residues long. Trimming removed 2 bases from V and 1 base from J, with 6 bases in between. This chain's CDR3 is CASSLPGNTEAFF. The CDR3 DNA sequence: TGCGCCAGCAGCTTACCAGGGAACACTGAAGCTTTCTTT. Looking up the rest from reference TRBV5-1 and TRBJ1-1 gives the full variable domain: KAGVTQTPRYLIKTRGQQVTLSCSPISGHRSVSWYQQTPGQGLQFLFEYFSETQRNKGNFPGRFSGRQFSNSRSEMNVSTLELGDSALYLCASSLPGNTEAFFGQGTRLTVV.

This sequence joins TRBV19 and TRBJ1-2, with TRBD1 matching over 8 bases. Germline CDR1 LNHDA, CDR2 SQIVND (reference sequence). J was trimmed by 6 bases and V by 1 base; bases with no gene match: 7. The CDR3 contains 15 residues. The CDR3 reads CASSIVRDRTNGYTF. CDR3 DNA: TGTGCCAGTAGTATAGTCCGGGACAGGACCAATGGCTACACCTTC.

V usage is TRBV7-9 and J usage is TRBJ2-3; TRBD2 matches at 11 bases. V was pared by 1 base and J by 3 bases, with 6 bases of the junction left unmatched. The CDR3 extends over 17 amino acids. Germline CDR1 is SEHNR and CDR2 is FQNEAQ (reference sequence). CDR3 region: CASSLGGLAGSTDTQYF. The CDR3 nucleotides are TGTGCCAGCAGCTTAGGAGGACTAGCGGGTTCGACAGATACGCAGTATTTT.

The rearrangement uses TRBV6-5 and TRBJ1-1, with TRBD1 identical over 9 bases. The CDR3 consists of 14 residues. The ends lost 4 bases at V and 4 bases at J; junction bases unmatched: 4. The germline V gene encodes CDR1 MNHEY and CDR2 SVGAGI. Here the CDR3 reads CASSSRQGVTEAFF. The CDR3 DNA follows: TGTGCCAGCAGTTCCCGACAGGGGGTCACTGAAGCTTTCTTT.

The rearrangement links TRBV5-4 to TRBJ2-1, with 9 bases that match TRBD1. The CDR3 is 14 residues long. Germline V gene data show CDR1 as SGHNT and CDR2 as YYREEE (reference sequence). The junction had 4 bases not matched to a gene; V was cut back by 4 bases and J by 5 bases. CDR3 DNA: TGTGCCAGCAGCGACCGGGACAGGGACAATGAGCAGTTCTTC. The encoded protein is CASSDRDRDNEQFF. Using reference TRBV5-4 and TRBJ2-1 for the parts outside the CDR3, the full variable domain is ETGVTQSPTHLIKTRGQQVTLRCSSQSGHNTVSWYQQALGQGPQFIFQYYREEENGRGNFPPRFSGLQFPNYSSELNVNALELDDSALYLCASSDRDRDNEQFFGPGTRLTVL.

This clone was seen only once. This chain links TRBV5-6 with TRBJ2-1; the match to TRBD1 covers 10 bases. The CDR3 is 13 amino acids. V dropped 4 bases and J dropped 9; count of bases not matched to a gene: 4. Germline CDR1 is SGHDT and CDR2 is YYEEEE. CDR3 sequence: CASSRDRGFEQFF. The DNA for the CDR3 is TGTGCCAGCAGCCGGGACAGGGGTTTTGAGCAGTTCTTC. Looking up the rest from reference TRBV5-6 and TRBJ2-1 gives the full variable domain: DAGVTQSPTHLIKTRGQQVTLRCSPKSGHDTVSWYQQALGQGPQFIFQYYEEEERQRGNFPDRFSGHQFPNYSSELNVNALLLGDSALYLCASSRDRGFEQFFGPGTRLTVL.

The chain links TRBV6-5 to TRBJ1-2, with 9 nucleotides matching TRBD1. Looked up from germline, CDR1 is MNHEY and CDR2 is SVGAGI. The V gene end was trimmed by 4 bases and the J gene end by 8 bases; junction bases not matched to a gene: 8. The CDR3 has 14 amino acids. The CDR3 loop reads CASSSAGTGHGYTF. CDR3 sequence (DNA): TGTGCCAGCAGTTCCGCTGGGACAGGGCACGGCTACACCTTC.

This clone has more than one count but fewer than ten. The chain recombines TRBV5-1 with TRBJ1-1; tentative D call: TRBD1 (6 bases). The germline CDR1 and CDR2 sequences are SGHRS and YFSETQ. Trimming cost V 0 bases and J 6 bases, with 18 bases left between them. The CDR3 runs to 16 residues. This CDR3 is CASSLGRTVVGAEAFF. The CDR3 DNA follows: TGCGCCAGCAGCTTGGGAAGGACAGTTGTAGGGGCTGAAGCTTTCTTT.

V usage is TRBV7-2 and J usage is TRBJ2-3; tentative D call: TRBD1 (6 bases). Germline V gives CDR1 SGHTA, CDR2 FQGNSA. CDR3 length: 14 residues. V was pared by 5 bases and J by 2 bases, with 11 bases between. The CDR3 DNA follows: TGTGCCAGCAGCCCGGACAGATACACAGATACGCAGTATTTT. This gives the protein CASSPDRYTDTQYF.

Notes on this clone: This same CDR3 is encoded by further DNA sequences in the sample. The chain employs TRBV30 and TRBJ1-1; D ambiguous. Trimming pared 2 bases from V and 5 bases from J, leaving 12 bases between. Germline V lookup: CDR1 GTSNPN, CDR2 SVGIG (reference sequence). This CDR3 is built from 13 residues. In DNA, the CDR3 is TGTGCCTGGAGTTCATCGGTTACTACTGAAGCTTTCTTT. Translated: CAWSSSVTTEAFF.

This sequence joins TRBV18 and TRBJ1-1, with 10 bases matching TRBD1. After removal of 9 bases from V and 3 bases from J, the junction contained 4 bases not matched to a gene. There are 13 residues in the CDR3. CDR1 is KGHSH and CDR2 is LQKENI in the germline V gene. The CDR3: CASGQGGDTEAFF. The CDR3 DNA reads TGTGCCAGTGGACAGGGGGGGGACACTGAAGCTTTCTTT.

Here the CDR3 DNA reads TGTGCCAGCAGCCCTCTTGCGGGGGCCCGCACAGATACGCAGTATTTT. This encodes CASSPLAGARTDTQYF. This rearrangement joins TRBV7-2 to TRBJ2-3; D is possibly TRBD2 (7 bases). From germline, CDR1 is SGHTA and CDR2 FQGNSA. This CDR3 contains 16 residues. V gave up 5 bases and J gave up 1 base, with 16 bases separating them.

This chain connects TRBV9 to TRBJ1-2; TRBD1 agrees at 10 bases. The CDR3 is 15 residues long. Germline trimming cut 4 bases from V and 8 bases from J; bases unmatched to any gene: 11. Germline lookup yields CDR1 SGDLS and CDR2 YYNGEE. As DNA, the CDR3 is TGTGCCAGCAGCCCGACAGGGGGCGCCCGTTGGGGCTACACCTTC. Its translation is CASSPTGGARWGYTF.

The genes are TRBV27 and TRBJ1-3, with a weak D call TRBD1 (6 bases). Germline loops: CDR1 MNHEY, CDR2 SMNVEV (reference sequence). Trimming took off 6 bases at V and 0 bases at J, with 12 bases between the two ends. CDR3 length equals 15 residues. CDR3 sequence (DNA): TGTGCCAGCAGCAGGGAACAGGGCTCTGGAAACACCATATATTTT. Its translation: CASSREQGSGNTIYF.

The chain uses TRBV28 and TRBJ1-2; D is perhaps TRBD1 (5 bases). Germline-derived CDR1 and CDR2 are MDHEN and SYDVKM. The CDR3 spans 14 residues. V lost 2 bases to trimming and J lost 4 bases, with 11 bases between them. The CDR3, as DNA: TGTGCCAGCAGTTTACACCAGGGCTTCTATGGCTACACCTTC. Translated, it gives CASSLHQGFYGYTF.

V usage is TRBV5-6 and J usage is TRBJ2-3; possibly TRBD1 for D (5 bases). Trimming stripped 0 bases from V and 4 bases from J, with 9 bases between. The germline V gene encodes CDR1 SGHDT and CDR2 YYEEEE. The CDR3 covers 14 residues. CDR3 in amino acids: CASSLEGLADTQYF. The CDR3 DNA is TGTGCCAGCAGCTTGGAGGGGCTAGCAGATACGCAGTATTTT.

The CDR3 is CASSFGGYNEQFF. CDR3 nucleotide sequence: TGTGCCAGCAGTTTTGGCGGATACAATGAGCAGTTCTTC. The chain links TRBV27 to TRBJ2-1; D gene uncertain. Trimming took off 3 bases at V and 4 bases at J, with 7 bases between the two ends. Germline-derived CDR1 and CDR2 are MNHEY and SMNVEV (reference sequence). The CDR3 extends over 13 amino acids.

V gene TRBV28 combines with J gene TRBJ1-4, with D unresolved. Trimming removed 5 bases from V and 10 bases from J, with 17 bases in between. CDR1 and CDR2 from the germline V gene are MDHEN and SYDVKM. This CDR3 contains 14 residues. The CDR3 loop reads CASSPSTGGGKLFF. The DNA of the CDR3 is TGTGCCAGCAGTCCGTCCACTGGAGGCGGAAAACTGTTTTTT.

Only one count was recorded for this clone. The chain joins TRBV5-5 to TRBJ2-3; the D gene is possibly TRBD2 (6 bases). Trimming shortened V by 4 bases and J by 0 bases, and 18 bases separated the two germline ends. The CDR3 length is 17 residues. Germline V gene sequence: CDR1 SGHKS, CDR2 YYEKEE (reference sequence). This chain's CDR3 is CASSDLLGAGSTDTQYF. CDR3 DNA: TGTGCCAGCAGCGACCTTTTAGGGGCGGGAAGCACAGATACGCAGTATTTT.

This chain links TRBV30 with TRBJ1-1, with D maybe TRBD1 (5 bases). Germline-derived CDR1 and CDR2 are GTSNPN and SVGIG (reference sequence). V was clipped by 4 bases and J by 4 bases, with 13 bases between them. The CDR3 sequence is 13 residues long. DNA of the CDR3: TGTGCCTGGACCGTGGGGGGTGGCACTGAAGCTTTCTTT. The encoded protein is CAWTVGGGTEAFF.